The clone carrying this T cell receptor (beta chain) was picked up one time. Treatment of all HIV participants took place in the United States. An immunoSEQ assay, version v3.0, was performed at survey level. This table comes from immunoSEQ multiplex PCR, and its TCRdb copy is limited to in-frame clones, with some not included. The sample has over 30,000 clones; more than 95% are singletons. The CDR3 sequence is 14 residues long. CDR1 and CDR2 from the germline V gene are SGHTS and YDEGEE. The V gene lost 0 bases and the J gene lost 2 bases, with 9 bases spanning the gap. The sample comes from a study of long-term antiretroviral therapy in people with HIV.

The sequences come from unsorted PBMCs, collected 6.9 years after starting antiretroviral therapy. The sequence came from a man aged 25-45 years with HIV. The chain links TRBV5-8 to TRBJ2-7, with D maybe TRBD2 (6 bases). CDR3 sequence (DNA): TGTGCCAGCAGCTTGGTTAGCGGAGCCTACGAGCAGTACTTC. Translation gives CASSLVSGAYEQYF.